These 12 T cell receptor beta chains originate from one sample sequenced in a study of T cells in tuberculosis. Generated by immunoSEQ multiplex PCR, the TCRdb table keeps only in-frame clones and is missing some. The data contain approximately 31,000 clones, around 86% of them singletons. Time point denoted: new active TB diagnosis, blood taken before or within 7 days of starting treatment. The starting material was PBMCs, obtained at tuberculosis diagnosis. The receptors here all came from an adult with tuberculosis.

The chain employs TRBV28 and TRBJ2-1; D uncertain. V dropped 6 bases and J dropped 0 bases, with 6 bases sitting between them. There are 13 residues in the CDR3. Germline CDR1 reads MDHEN; CDR2 reads SYDVKM. The CDR3 bases are TGTGCCAGCAGCTGGAGCTCCTACAATGAGCAGTTCTTC. Translation gives CASSWSSYNEQFF.

The chain joins TRBV15 to TRBJ1-6; possible D gene TRBD1, 5 bases. V lost 0 bases to trimming and J lost 10 bases, with 16 bases between them. The germline V gene has CDR1 LNHNV and CDR2 YYDKDF (reference sequence). The CDR3 has 16 amino acids. The CDR3 protein is CATSRDAQGVGSPLHF. The CDR3 DNA reads as TGTGCCACCAGCAGAGATGCCCAAGGGGTGGGATCACCCCTCCACTTT.

This sequence joins TRBV28 and TRBJ1-5; the match to TRBD1 covers 8 bases. CDR1 is MDHEN, CDR2 SYDVKM, per germline. After removal of 5 bases from V and 9 bases from J, the junction contained 9 bases not matched to a gene. The CDR3 length is 14 residues. The CDR3, as DNA: TGTGCCAGCAGTCGGACAGGGCCCTTCGGGCCCCAGCATTTT. Residues: CASSRTGPFGPQHF.

The V gene is TRBV27, the J gene TRBJ1-2, with TRBD1 identical over 8 bases. With V trimmed by 5 bases and J by 0 bases, 11 bases remained unmatched. Germline lookup yields CDR1 MNHEY and CDR2 SMNVEV (reference sequence). The CDR3 loop spans 17 amino acids. Written as DNA, the CDR3 is TGTGCCAGCAGTCTCCTACCCGGACAGGGCACTAACTATGGCTACACCTTC. As protein: CASSLLPGQGTNYGYTF.

V is TRBV5-6 and J is TRBJ2-5, with TRBD2 identical over 9 bases. CDR3 length: 17 residues. Unmatched junction bases numbered 9, after V lost 2 bases and J lost 1 base. Germline V gene lookup returns CDR1 SGHDT and CDR2 YYEEEE. Here the CDR3 DNA reads TGTGCCAGCAGCTTAGGGCTAGCGGGAAGCCCCCAAGAGACCCAGTACTTC. Amino acids: CASSLGLAGSPQETQYF.

CDR3 nucleotide sequence: TGTGCCAGCTCACCACCGGGCAGGGGTATGAACACTGAAGCTTTCTTT. Translating it yields CASSPPGRGMNTEAFF. This rearrangement joins TRBV18 to TRBJ1-1; maybe TRBD1 (6 bases). V was clipped by 0 bases and J by 0 bases, with 11 bases between them. CDR3 length: 16 residues. CDR1 is KGHSH and CDR2 is LQKENI in the germline V gene.

The chain couples TRBV5-1 to TRBJ2-1; D not resolved. The CDR3 spans 12 residues. Germline CDR1 is SGHRS and CDR2 is YFSETQ. Trimming cost V 2 bases and J 6 bases, with 6 bases left between them. In DNA form, the CDR3 reads TGCGCCAGCAGCTTAGCCTCCAATGAGCAGTTCTTC. The encoded protein is CASSLASNEQFF. Drawing the rest from reference TRBV5-1 and TRBJ2-1, the complete variable domain is KAGVTQTPRYLIKTRGQQVTLSCSPISGHRSVSWYQQTPGQGLQFLFEYFSETQRNKGNFPGRFSGRQFSNSRSEMNVSTLELGDSALYLCASSLASNEQFFGPGTRLTVL.

The chain joins TRBV2 to TRBJ2-3; TRBD2 aligns across 15 bases. This CDR3 comprises 18 residues. Losses at the gene ends were 4 bases for V and 4 bases for J; bases not matched to a gene: 9. In germline, CDR1 is SNHLY, CDR2 FYNNEI. The CDR3 is CASSGRTSGRGGADTQYF. Written as DNA, the CDR3 is TGTGCCAGCAGTGGAAGGACTAGCGGGAGGGGGGGCGCAGATACGCAGTATTTT.

V and J are TRBV11-2 and TRBJ1-1; 8 bases line up with TRBD1. CDR1 is SGHAT and CDR2 is FQNNGV in the germline V gene. The CDR3 runs to 15 residues. J lost 8 bases, V lost 0 bases, and 8 bases had no gene match. The CDR3: CASSLDGRGPSEAFF. The DNA of the CDR3 is TGTGCCAGCAGCTTAGATGGCAGGGGGCCTTCCGAAGCTTTCTTT. Using reference TRBV11-2 and TRBJ1-1 for the parts outside the CDR3, the full variable domain is EAGVAQSPRYKIIEKRQSVAFWCNPISGHATLYWYQQILGQGPKLLIQFQNNGVVDDSQLPKDRFSAERLKGVDSTLKIQPAKLEDSAVYLCASSLDGRGPSEAFFGQGTRLTVV.

J is TRBJ2-7 and V is TRBV11-2; a weak D match, TRBD2 (6 bases). This CDR3 is built from 16 residues. Between the trimmed V and J ends, which lost 1 base and 2 bases, there was a span of 15 bases. Germline assignment: CDR1 SGHAT and CDR2 FQNNGV. The CDR3 DNA reads as TGTGCCAGCAGCTTAGTCGGGAGCTTCCAACCCTACGAGCAGTACTTC. Its protein is CASSLVGSFQPYEQYF. Complete variable domain (other parts from reference TRBV11-2 and TRBJ2-7): EAGVAQSPRYKIIEKRQSVAFWCNPISGHATLYWYQQILGQGPKLLIQFQNNGVVDDSQLPKDRFSAERLKGVDSTLKIQPAKLEDSAVYLCASSLVGSFQPYEQYFGPGTRLTVT.

The CDR3 coding sequence is TGTGCCAGTAGTACGCGCCTGTTTGGGGCAGAGACCCAGTACTTC. As protein: CASSTRLFGAETQYF. V is TRBV19 and J is TRBJ2-5; a weak D match, TRBD1 (5 bases). Per the germline V gene, CDR1 is LNHDA and CDR2 is SQIVND (reference sequence). The CDR3 has 15 residues. The ends were cut back, 4 bases at V and 4 bases at J, with 16 bases in the middle.

V and J are TRBV30 and TRBJ2-6; TRBD1 is a possible D gene (6 bases). V was shortened by 2 bases and J by 0 bases, with 11 bases between the two germline ends. The CDR3 consists of 16 residues. CDR1 is GTSNPN and CDR2 is SVGIG in the germline V gene (reference sequence). The DNA for the CDR3 is TGTGCCTGGAGTTTCAGGGGACGCTCTGGGGCCAACGTCCTGACTTTC. Its protein product is CAWSFRGRSGANVLTF.